What follows is one TCR beta chain and its context. This entry belongs to a study of T cell changes during pregnancy in multiple sclerosis. Some clones are missing from TCRdb's copy, which holds only in-frame ones; the method was immunoSEQ multiplex PCR. The data show some 77,000 clones, about 88% seen once. Germline V lookup: CDR1 ENHRY, CDR2 SYGVKD. Trimming took 10 bases from V and 5 from J; bases not matched to a gene: 26. The CDR3 is 19 amino acids. The chain uses TRBV10-3 and TRBJ1-2; TRBD1 agrees at 9 bases. The TCR originated in a female donor with multiple sclerosis, enrolled in a pregnancy study. The material was peripheral blood, obtained before pregnancy. For the CDR3, the DNA is TGTGCCACCCGCCCCTCCTTTGGGACAGGGTTCGATGGGTCGTATGGCTACACCTTC. Translated, it gives CATRPSFGTGFDGSYGYTF.